These T cell receptor beta chains were read from a single sample in a study of vaccination and CD4 T cells after COVID-19. TCRdb processed the PCR reads anew with MiXCR; each CDR3 protein has one entry. The sample has approximately 11,000 distinct CDR3 sequences, 50% to 75% seen once; the top ten hold around 14%. These receptors have no identified antigens. Sample: CD4+ T cells from blood, cultured in vitro. Every receptor here comes from a human donor who had recovered from COVID-19. CDR3s include the opening cysteine and the closing phenylalanine or tryptophan. A D gene is named only where the DNA matches it firmly. The size field is filled for only some rows; it gives once, few, many or a size class.

J: TRBJ2-5
size: .
length: 18
D: .
V: TRBV12-3/TRBV12-4
CDR3: CASSFKVGQYRTQETQYF
DNA: TGTGCCAGCAGTTTTAAAGTCGGGCAATACAGAACTCAAGAGACCCAGTACTTC

J: TRBJ2-3
size: .
length: 14
D: .
V: TRBV19
CDR3: CASSRDLNTDTQYF
DNA: TGTGCCAGTAGCCGGGACCTAAATACAGATACGCAGTATTTT

J: TRBJ2-7
size: few
length: 18
D: TRBD2
V: TRBV10-3
CDR3: CAISESGATSGTSYEQYF
DNA: TGTGCCATCAGTGAGTCGGGGGCGACTAGCGGGACATCCTACGAGCAGTACTTC

J: TRBJ1-1
size: .
length: 14
D: .
V: TRBV19
CDR3: CASSLTAGSTEAFF
DNA: TGTGCCAGTAGTCTGACGGCAGGGTCCACTGAAGCTTTCTTT

J: TRBJ2-3
size: .
length: 14
D: .
V: TRBV19
CDR3: CASSKEPVSDTQYF
DNA: TGTGCCAGTAGTAAAGAACCGGTCTCAGATACGCAGTATTTT

J: TRBJ1-5
size: .
length: 15
D: .
V: TRBV7-2
CDR3: CASSLGGTGNQPQHF
DNA: TGTGCCAGCAGCTTAGGGGGTACCGGCAATCAGCCCCAGCATTTT

J: TRBJ2-7
size: .
length: 17
D: TRBD1
V: TRBV7-3
CDR3: CASSLRVIDRGTYEQYF
DNA: TGTGCCAGCAGCTTAAGGGTCATCGACAGGGGGACCTACGAGCAGTACTTC

J: TRBJ1-2
size: .
length: 15
D: .
V: TRBV19
CDR3: CASSAARGANYGYTF
DNA: TGTGCCAGTAGTGCGGCCCGAGGGGCTAACTATGGCTACACCTTC

J: TRBJ2-1
size: .
length: 17
D: TRBD2
V: TRBV11-3
CDR3: CASSFLAGGNSYNEQFF
DNA: TGTGCCAGCAGCTTTCTAGCGGGAGGAAACTCCTACAATGAGCAGTTCTTC

J: TRBJ1-1
size: .
length: 14
D: .
V: TRBV6-1
CDR3: CASTMTANPTEAFF
DNA: TGTGCCAGCACCATGACAGCGAATCCCACTGAAGCTTTCTTT

J: TRBJ2-2
size: .
length: 15
D: .
V: TRBV7-2
CDR3: CASSLVVGGTGELFF
DNA: TGTGCCAGCAGCTTAGTCGTGGGGGGCACCGGGGAGCTGTTTTTT

J: TRBJ2-5
size: .
length: 17
D: .
V: TRBV15
CDR3: CATSRDGPGRMGETQYF
DNA: TGTGCCACCAGCAGAGATGGCCCAGGTCGGATGGGAGAGACCCAGTACTTC

J: TRBJ2-5
size: few
length: 16
D: TRBD2
V: TRBV6-5
CDR3: CASSYRSGRRYETQYF
DNA: TGTGCCAGCAGTTATCGTAGCGGGAGGAGATATGAGACCCAGTACTTC

J: TRBJ1-2
size: .
length: 14
D: .
V: TRBV6-2/TRBV6-3
CDR3: CASRKFVANYGYTF
DNA: TGTGCCAGCAGGAAATTCGTAGCTAACTATGGCTACACCTTC

J: TRBJ2-3
size: .
length: 16
D: TRBD1
V: TRBV5-5
CDR3: CASRSSGPGTGDTQYF
DNA: TGTGCCAGCAGGTCCTCTGGCCCTGGGACAGGAGATACGCAGTATTTT

J: TRBJ1-1
size: .
length: 13
D: .
V: TRBV27
CDR3: CASSLSGRTEAFF
DNA: TGTGCCAGCAGTTTATCTGGGAGGACTGAAGCTTTCTTT

J: TRBJ1-1
size: .
length: 13
D: .
V: TRBV7-2
CDR3: CASRWGQNTEAFF
DNA: TGTGCCAGCAGGTGGGGACAGAACACTGAAGCTTTCTTT

J: TRBJ2-7
size: .
length: 12
D: TRBD1
V: TRBV6-1
CDR3: CASNWFEGGTYF
DNA: TGTGCCAGCAATTGGTTTGAAGGGGGCACGTACTTC

J: TRBJ1-5
size: few
length: 15
D: .
V: TRBV12-3/TRBV12-4
CDR3: CASSSFPQSNQPQHF
DNA: TGTGCCAGCAGTTCGTTTCCCCAGAGCAATCAGCCCCAGCATTTT

J: TRBJ1-1
size: .
length: 15
D: .
V: TRBV14
CDR3: CASSQEAWTNTEAFF
DNA: TGTGCCAGCAGCCAAGAAGCCTGGACGAACACTGAAGCTTTCTTT

J: TRBJ2-4
size: .
length: 17
D: .
V: TRBV5-3
CDR3: CASSTRTAGPAKNIQYF
DNA: TGTGCCAGCAGCACACGCACGGCGGGGCCGGCCAAAAACATTCAGTACTTC

J: TRBJ2-2
size: .
length: 15
D: .
V: TRBV28
CDR3: CASTSVGRGEEELFF
DNA: TGTGCCAGCACCTCAGTGGGGAGAGGAGAGGAGGAGCTGTTTTTT

J: TRBJ1-2
size: .
length: 14
D: .
V: TRBV7-2
CDR3: CASSRPGTDYGYTF
DNA: TGTGCCAGCAGCCGCCCCGGGACCGACTATGGCTACACCTTC

J: TRBJ2-2
size: few
length: 13
D: .
V: TRBV6-5
CDR3: CASSYLGGGELFF
DNA: TGTGCCAGCAGTTATTTGGGGGGCGGGGAGCTGTTTTTT